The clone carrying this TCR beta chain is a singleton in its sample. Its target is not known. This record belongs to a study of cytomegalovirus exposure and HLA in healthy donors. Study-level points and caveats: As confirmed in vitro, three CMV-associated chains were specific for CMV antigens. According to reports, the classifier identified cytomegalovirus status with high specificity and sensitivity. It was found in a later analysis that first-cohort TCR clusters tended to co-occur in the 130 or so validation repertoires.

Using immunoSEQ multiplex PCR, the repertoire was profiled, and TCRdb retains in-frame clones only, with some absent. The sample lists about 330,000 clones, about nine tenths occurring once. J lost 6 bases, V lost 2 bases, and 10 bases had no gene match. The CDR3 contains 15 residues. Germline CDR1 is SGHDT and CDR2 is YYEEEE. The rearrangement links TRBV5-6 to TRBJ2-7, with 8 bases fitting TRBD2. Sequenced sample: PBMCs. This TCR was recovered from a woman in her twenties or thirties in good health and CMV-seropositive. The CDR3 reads CASSFPGLGVREQYF. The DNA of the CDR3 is TGTGCCAGCAGCTTTCCGGGACTAGGGGTCCGCGAGCAGTACTTC.